The T cell receptor (beta chain) described here comes from a study of T cell responses to AZD1222 COVID-19 vaccine. The CDR3 runs 15 residues. Germline V lookup: CDR1 LNHDA, CDR2 SQIVND (reference sequence). Trimming pared 5 bases from V and 8 bases from J, leaving 18 bases between. This table comes from immunoSEQ multiplex PCR, and its TCRdb copy is limited to in-frame clones, with some not included. The sample carries roughly 80,000 clones, roughly 90% recorded once. The material was peripheral blood, obtained on day 0 of MenACWY control vaccination. This receptor was taken from an adult in good health. This chain connects TRBV19 to TRBJ1-4; D gene unclear. CDR3 sequence reads: CASSSGFIGAEKLFF. The DNA for the CDR3 is TGTGCCAGTAGTTCGGGGTTTATCGGAGCCGAAAAACTGTTTTTT. Full variable domain (missing parts from reference TRBV19 and TRBJ1-4): DGGITQSPKYLFRKEGQNVTLSCEQNLNHDAMYWYRQDPGQGLRLIYYSQIVNDFQKGDIAEGYSVSREKKESFPLTVTSAQKNPTAFYLCASSSGFIGAEKLFFGSGTQLSVL.